The next 15 T cell receptor beta chains were all read from a single sample in a study of T cells in Graves' hyperthyroidism and ophthalmopathy. Amplification yielded TCR beta CDR3 regions, with RNA transcripts as the source. An initial round of RT-PCR targeting the TCR CDR3 relied on the HTBI primer set. A single record per CDR3 protein comes from TCRdb applying MiXCR to the multiplex PCR reads. The sample has approximately 420,000 distinct CDR3 sequences, about 15% seen once. Sequencing was carried out using blood. The receptors shown here come from a woman aged 25-40 years with Graves' hyperthyroidism.

This clonotype occurred a few times. The chain couples TRBV30 to TRBJ1-5; 8 bases are a match to TRBD1. Losses at the gene ends were 0 bases for V and 3 bases for J; bases not matched to a gene: 10. The germline CDR1 and CDR2 sequences are GTSNPN and SVGIG (reference sequence). There are 17 residues in the CDR3. The CDR3 loop reads CAWSVQRPGQDNQPQHF. CDR3 DNA sequence: TGTGCCTGGAGTGTACAGCGTCCGGGACAGGACAATCAGCCCCAGCATTTT.

This clonotype was counted only a few times. The chain joins TRBV20-1 to TRBJ2-5, with 10 bases identical to TRBD2. V was clipped by 3 bases and J by 6 bases; unmatched bases: 10. This CDR3 has 15 amino acids. Germline lookup yields CDR1 DFQATT and CDR2 SNEGSKA (reference sequence). The CDR3 protein is CSASPGTSVVKTQYF. Written as DNA, the CDR3 is TGCAGTGCTAGCCCCGGGACTAGCGTTGTAAAGACCCAGTACTTC.

The gene calls are TRBV3-1 and TRBJ2-7, with 7 bases lining up with TRBD2. The CDR3 spans 15 residues. Germline assignment: CDR1 LGHDT and CDR2 YNNKEL (reference sequence). J gave up 4 bases and V 4 bases, and 10 bases lay outside the gene matches. The CDR3 here is CASSPFLGGDYEQYF. The DNA for the CDR3 is TGTGCCAGCAGCCCATTTCTGGGAGGGGATTACGAGCAGTACTTC.

This clonotype was recorded many times. The chain links TRBV12-3 or TRBV12-4 to TRBJ2-7, with TRBD2 matching 7 bases. The V gene end was trimmed by 3 bases and the J gene end by 4 bases; junction bases not matched to a gene: 6. This CDR3 has 14 amino acids. CDR3 in DNA: TGTGCCAGCAGTTTCAGCGGGATGGGTTACGAGCAGTACTTC. It codes for CASSFSGMGYEQYF.

This clonotype was found a few times. The chain recombines TRBV24-1 with TRBJ2-5; no reliable D call. CDR3 length: 13 amino acids. The germline V gene encodes CDR1 KGHDR and CDR2 SFDVKD. The V and J ends lost 4 bases and 5 bases respectively, with 10 bases between them. CDR3 region: CATSDGHLETQYF. The CDR3 DNA reads as TGTGCCACCAGTGACGGCCACCTCGAGACCCAGTACTTC.

The rearrangement uses TRBV11-2 and TRBJ2-2, with TRBD1 as a possible D gene (6 bases). In germline, CDR1 is SGHAT, CDR2 FQNNGV. Deletions cut 2 bases from V and 0 bases from J, with 10 bases between. CDR3 length: 16 amino acids. CDR3 bases: TGTGCCAGCAGCTTATCGGGACACTCGAACACCGGGGAGCTGTTTTTT. Translation: CASSLSGHSNTGELFF.

V is TRBV11-2 and J is TRBJ2-1, with 15 bases aligning to TRBD2. This CDR3 has 18 amino acids. With V trimmed by 5 bases and J by 0 bases, 5 bases remained unmatched. Germline V gene lookup returns CDR1 SGHAT and CDR2 FQNNGV. The CDR3 region is CASSGGLAGGSSYNEQFF. As DNA, the CDR3 is TGTGCCAGCAGCGGGGGACTAGCGGGAGGTAGCTCCTACAATGAGCAGTTCTTC.

The chain joins TRBV19 to TRBJ1-1; a weak D match, TRBD1 (5 bases). Germline V gene lookup returns CDR1 LNHDA and CDR2 SQIVND (reference sequence). Deletions cut 7 bases from V and 1 base from J, with 19 bases between. This CDR3 is 16 amino acids long. The CDR3: CASTPGIGRENTEAFF. The CDR3 bases are TGTGCCAGTACCCCCGGGATTGGCAGGGAGAACACTGAAGCTTTCTTT.

There are a few counts of this clonotype. This CDR3 reads CATTSATYEQYF. Written as DNA, the CDR3 is TGTGCCACGACTAGCGCGACCTACGAGCAGTACTTC. The chain combines TRBV28 with TRBJ2-7; 8 bases agree with TRBD2. The CDR3 extends over 12 amino acids. With 10 bases clipped from V and 2 bases from J, the junction kept 4 bases outside the gene matches. Looked up from germline, CDR1 is MDHEN and CDR2 is SYDVKM. The whole variable domain, filled in from reference TRBV28 and TRBJ2-7, reads DVKVTQSSRYLVKRTGEKVFLECVQDMDHENMFWYRQDPGLGLRLIYFSYDVKMKEKGDIPEGYSVSREKKERFSLILESASTNQTSMYLCATTSATYEQYFGPGTRLTVT.

The chain uses TRBV5-8 and TRBJ2-1; 15 bases are shared with TRBD2. Trimming removed 4 bases from V and 10 bases from J; junction bases left unmatched: 6. Germline V CDR1 and CDR2: SGHTS, YDEGEE. This CDR3 region has 15 residues. CDR3 region: CASSPGLAGGEEQFF. The CDR3 nucleotides are TGTGCCAGCAGCCCGGGACTAGCGGGAGGTGAGGAGCAGTTCTTC.

This clonotype has at least ten counts. The chain links TRBV28 to TRBJ2-7, with D possibly TRBD1 on 7 matching bases. CDR1 and CDR2 (germline): MDHEN, SYDVKM. This CDR3 has 15 amino acids. The ends were cut back, 6 bases at V and 1 base at J, with 16 bases in the middle. CDR3 region: CASSPGGYSSYEQYF. The CDR3, as DNA: TGTGCCAGCAGCCCAGGGGGGTACTCTTCCTACGAGCAGTACTTC.

This clonotype appeared a few times. The chain carries TRBV19 and TRBJ1-1, with D perhaps TRBD1 (5 bases). The CDR3 contains 13 residues. Germline loops: CDR1 LNHDA, CDR2 SQIVND (reference sequence). Trimming removed 3 bases from V and 4 bases from J, with 9 bases in between. CDR3 nucleotides: TGTGCCAGTAGTATGCAGGGCAGCACTGAAGCTTTCTTT. It yields the protein CASSMQGSTEAFF.

In this sample, this clonotype turned up a few times. This chain uses TRBV12-3 or TRBV12-4 with TRBJ2-1; 9 bases agree with TRBD1. The CDR3 extends over 16 amino acids. Trimming cost V 1 base and J 8 bases; bases outside gene matches: 9. Written as DNA, the CDR3 is TGTGCCAGCAGTTTAGAGGGGGGGAGGACAGGGGATGAGCAGTTCTTC. This sequence encodes CASSLEGGRTGDEQFF.

This clonotype was detected many times. CDR3 amino acids: CASSFTSVNTDTQYF. Written as DNA, the CDR3 is TGTGCCAGCAGCTTTACGAGCGTCAACACAGATACGCAGTATTTT. The V and J genes are TRBV5-5 and TRBJ2-3, with D hard to call. The CDR3 contains 15 residues. CDR1 is SGHKS and CDR2 is YYEKEE in the germline V gene (reference sequence). V dropped 2 bases and J dropped 2 bases, with 12 bases sitting between them.

This clonotype was counted ten times or more. The V gene is TRBV4-2, the J gene TRBJ2-5, with 11 nucleotides matching TRBD2. V dropped 5 bases and J dropped 2; count of bases not matched to a gene: 7. Germline V gene lookup returns CDR1 LGHNA and CDR2 YNFKEQ. The CDR3 spans 16 residues. DNA for the CDR3: TGTGCCAGCAGCGCCCGCGGGACTAGCGGACAAGAGACCCAGTACTTC. Translated: CASSARGTSGQETQYF.